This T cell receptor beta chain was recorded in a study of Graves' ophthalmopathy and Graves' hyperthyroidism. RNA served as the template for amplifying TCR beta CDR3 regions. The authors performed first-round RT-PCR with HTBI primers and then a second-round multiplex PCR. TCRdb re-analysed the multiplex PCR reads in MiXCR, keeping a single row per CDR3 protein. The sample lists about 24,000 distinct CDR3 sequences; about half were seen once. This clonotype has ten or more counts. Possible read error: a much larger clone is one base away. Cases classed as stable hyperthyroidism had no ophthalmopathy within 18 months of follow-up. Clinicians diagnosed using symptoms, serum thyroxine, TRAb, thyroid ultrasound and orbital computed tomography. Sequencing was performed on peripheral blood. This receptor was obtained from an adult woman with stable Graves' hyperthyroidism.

CDR3 loop: CASSQGRGRAYEQYF. The DNA for the CDR3 is TGCGCCAGCAGCCAAGGGCGCGGCCGCGCCTACGAGCAGTACTTC. This chain uses TRBV4-1 with TRBJ2-7, with D unclear. This CDR3 comprises 15 residues. With 1 base removed from V and 2 bases from J, the gap between germline ends came to 12 bases. Germline assignment: CDR1 MGHRA and CDR2 YSYEKL.